These 24 T cell receptor beta chains were sequenced from one sample in a study of blood T cell repertoires in COVID-19. Clones were sequenced by immunoSEQ multiplex PCR, and TCRdb holds only the in-frame ones, with some missing. The sample contains 100,000 or so clones, more than 75% of which appear only once. Sequenced input: peripheral blood. These receptors all come from a man aged 60-69 years with active or convalescent COVID-19.

The V gene is TRBV10-1, the J gene TRBJ2-2, with D possibly TRBD1 on 6 matching bases. V dropped 5 bases and J dropped 3 bases, with 10 bases sitting between them. This CDR3 has 14 amino acids. The germline V gene has CDR1 WNHNN and CDR2 SYGVQD (reference sequence). The DNA for the CDR3 is TGCGCCAGCAGTAAGGGGGTAGACACCGGGGAGCTGTTTTTT. This encodes CASSKGVDTGELFF.

The chain employs TRBV7-8 and TRBJ2-3; D possibly corresponds to TRBD2 (6 bases). CDR3 length: 15 amino acids. Germline V gene sequence: CDR1 SGHVS, CDR2 FQNEAQ. Deletions cut 5 bases from V and 5 bases from J, with 17 bases between. The CDR3 sequence: CASSPLGEVIDTQYF. CDR3 nucleotides: TGTGCCAGCAGCCCCCTGGGGGAGGTTATAGATACGCAGTATTTT.

The rearrangement links TRBV7-9 to TRBJ2-7; 8 nucleotides align to TRBD2. Germline CDR1 and CDR2: SEHNR and FQNEAQ (reference sequence). This CDR3 is 17 amino acids long. The V and J ends lost 2 bases and 6 bases, in that order; junction bases with no gene match: 15. In DNA form, the CDR3 reads TGTGCCAGCAGCTTAAGTCTCGGGGGGGAGAGAAGTTTCGAGCAGTACTTC. It codes for CASSLSLGGERSFEQYF.

The chain couples TRBV28 to TRBJ1-3; 7 bases align to TRBD1. The V segment lost 3 bases and the J segment 4 bases; nucleotides outside the gene matches: 9. Germline lookup yields CDR1 MDHEN and CDR2 SYDVKM. The CDR3 is 16 residues long. The CDR3 DNA reads as TGTGCCAGCAGTTTCCCTGGACAGGTCGGGGGAAACACCATATATTTT. It translates to CASSFPGQVGGNTIYF.

This chain uses TRBV5-1 with TRBJ2-1, with a tentative D call TRBD2 (6 bases). CDR3 length equals 14 residues. V was shortened by 0 bases and J by 9 bases, with 13 bases between the two germline ends. In germline, CDR1 is SGHRS, CDR2 YFSETQ. CDR3 in DNA: TGCGCCAGCAGCTTGGACGGGGGACGAGGTGAGCAGTTCTTC. It is translated as CASSLDGGRGEQFF.

The CDR3, as DNA: TGTGCCAGCTCACCAGCCTGGGGGCGCACCGGGGAGCTGTTTTTT. It encodes CASSPAWGRTGELFF. The V call is TRBV18, the J call TRBJ2-2, with D possibly being TRBD1 (6 bases). This CDR3 region has 15 residues. The germline V gene encodes CDR1 KGHSH and CDR2 LQKENI. V lost 2 bases, J lost 4 bases, and 11 bases lay in between.

The chain carries TRBV5-1 and TRBJ1-2, with TRBD1 as a possible D gene (6 bases). CDR3 length equals 14 residues. Germline V gene lookup returns CDR1 SGHRS and CDR2 YFSETQ. The V end lost 4 bases, the J end lost 6 bases, and 16 bases lay between the germline ends. CDR3 loop: CASSPFGGQDGYTF. The CDR3 nucleotides are TGCGCCAGCAGCCCCTTCGGGGGGCAGGATGGCTACACCTTC.

The rearrangement links TRBV7-2 to TRBJ2-3; possibly TRBD1 for D (5 bases). CDR1 is SGHTA and CDR2 is FQGNSA in the germline V gene. The V end lost 1 base, the J end lost 1 base, and 6 bases lay between the germline ends. CDR3 length: 14 amino acids. The CDR3 sequence is CASSLGGRTDTQYF. The CDR3, as DNA: TGTGCCAGCAGCTTAGGGGGCCGCACAGATACGCAGTATTTT.

This chain links TRBV6-6 with TRBJ1-4; the match to TRBD1 covers 9 bases. The CDR3 runs to 14 residues. V was clipped by 5 bases and J by 4 bases; unmatched bases: 2. Germline loops: CDR1 MNHNY, CDR2 SVGAGI (reference sequence). The CDR3 DNA is TGTGCCAGCAGTAGACAGGGGGTTAATGAAAAACTGTTTTTT. The encoded protein is CASSRQGVNEKLFF.

The V gene is TRBV5-6, the J gene TRBJ2-1; possible D gene TRBD2, 5 bases. Germline V gene sequence: CDR1 SGHDT, CDR2 YYEEEE. CDR3 length equals 14 residues. Trimming stripped 0 bases from V and 6 bases from J, with 10 bases between. The CDR3 region is CASSLVLAGNEQFF. CDR3 nucleotide sequence: TGTGCCAGCAGCTTGGTACTCGCGGGCAATGAGCAGTTCTTC.

This rearrangement joins TRBV9 to TRBJ2-2; the match to TRBD2 covers 10 bases. V trimming: 3 bases; J trimming: 2 bases; junction bases outside the gene matches: 4. The length of the CDR3 is 16 residues. Germline V gene lookup returns CDR1 SGDLS and CDR2 YYNGEE. DNA for the CDR3: TGTGCCAGCAGCGGAGGACTAGCGGTAAACACCGGGGAGCTGTTTTTT. Translating it yields CASSGGLAVNTGELFF. Full variable domain (missing parts from reference TRBV9 and TRBJ2-2): DSGVTQTPKHLITATGQRVTLRCSPRSGDLSVYWYQQSLDQGLQFLIQYYNGEERAKGNILERFSAQQFPDLHSELNLSSLELGDSALYFCASSGGLAVNTGELFFGEGSRLTVL.

The chain uses TRBV28 and TRBJ2-7, with D unresolved. Germline CDR1 and CDR2: MDHEN and SYDVKM. The CDR3 runs 16 residues. The V and J ends lost 3 bases and 0 bases respectively, with 15 bases between them. The CDR3 nucleotides read TGTGCCAGCAGTTTCCACCTGACAACTCTCTCCTACGAGCAGTACTTC. Translated, it gives CASSFHLTTLSYEQYF.

The rearrangement links TRBV24-1 to TRBJ2-5, with unresolved D. V was clipped by 1 base and J by 6 bases, with 11 bases between them. The germline V gene encodes CDR1 KGHDR and CDR2 SFDVKD. The CDR3 length is 14 residues. CDR3 bases: TGTGCCACCAGTGATTTTGGTTCGAGGCAGACCCAGTACTTC. It encodes CATSDFGSRQTQYF.

Concerning this clone itself: Relative to the germline gene, one junction end is altered; a read error may explain this. CDR3 in amino acids: CASTDPGLAGVFF. DNA for the CDR3: TGTGCCAGCACCGACCCGGGACTAGCGGGAGTATTCTTC. V gene TRBV11-3 combines with J gene TRBJ2-7, with TRBD2 matching 14 bases. The CDR3 spans 13 residues. Germline CDR1 and CDR2: SGHNT and YENEEA. Full variable domain (remainder filled in from reference TRBV11-3 and TRBJ2-7): EAGVVQSPRYKIIEKKQPVAFWCNPISGHNTLYWYLQNLGQGPELLIRYENEEAVDDSQLPKDRFSAERLKGVDSTLKIQPAELGDSAVYLCASTDPGLAGVFFGPGTRLTVT.

J is TRBJ2-3 and V is TRBV19; 10 bases are a match to TRBD2. The trim removed 3 bases at V and 4 bases at J, leaving 4 bases unmatched. The CDR3 runs to 15 residues. Germline assignment: CDR1 LNHDA and CDR2 SQIVND (reference sequence). The CDR3 spells CASSISSGRSDTQYF. CDR3 nucleotides: TGTGCCAGTAGTATCTCTAGCGGGAGATCAGATACGCAGTATTTT. Full variable domain (outside the CDR3, taken from reference TRBV19 and TRBJ2-3): DGGITQSPKYLFRKEGQNVTLSCEQNLNHDAMYWYRQDPGQGLRLIYYSQIVNDFQKGDIAEGYSVSREKKESFPLTVTSAQKNPTAFYLCASSISSGRSDTQYFGPGTRLTVL.

This chain links TRBV21-1 with TRBJ2-1; TRBD2, as called in the table, went unchecked against the DNA. TRBV21-1 is noted as a pseudogene. The CDR3 has 15 residues. DNA for the CDR3: TGTGCCAGCAGCAAAGGAGGCGGGAGGGGGGATGAGCAGTTCTTC. As protein: CASSKGGGRGDEQFF.

J is TRBJ1-2 and V is TRBV2; D uncertain. CDR1 is SNHLY, CDR2 FYNNEI, per germline. The CDR3 extends over 13 amino acids. V gave up 5 bases and J gave up 4 bases, with 11 bases separating them. CDR3 protein: CASSYRVFYGYTF. The CDR3 nucleotides read TGTGCCAGCAGTTACAGAGTTTTCTATGGCTACACCTTC.

The chain recombines TRBV19 with TRBJ2-2; D ambiguous. Trimming removed 1 base at V and 3 bases at J, with 6 bases between. CDR3 length: 14 amino acids. The germline gives CDR1 LNHDA, CDR2 SQIVND (reference sequence). The CDR3 loop reads CASSIGSDTGELFF. The CDR3 bases are TGTGCCAGTAGTATAGGCAGTGACACCGGGGAGCTGTTTTTT.

The chain recombines TRBV6-5 with TRBJ1-2; TRBD1 matches 9 bases. CDR3 length: 14 residues. The germline V gene encodes CDR1 MNHEY and CDR2 SVGAGI. The junction had 4 bases not matched to a gene; V was cut back by 7 bases and J by 1 base. The DNA for the CDR3 is TGTGCCAGCACCAGACAGGGGGGTAACTATGGCTACACCTTC. It yields the protein CASTRQGGNYGYTF.

V is TRBV11-2 and J is TRBJ1-1, with TRBD1 identical over 8 bases. The CDR3 covers 15 residues. Germline CDR1 and CDR2: SGHAT and FQNNGV. Trimming took 6 bases from V and 5 from J; bases not matched to a gene: 11. The CDR3: CASSAPGTGETEAFF. CDR3 bases: TGTGCCAGCAGTGCCCCCGGGACAGGAGAAACTGAAGCTTTCTTT.

V and J are TRBV29-1 and TRBJ2-5; D is perhaps TRBD1 (6 bases). Per germline, CDR1 SQVTM and CDR2 ANQGSEA. The germline V and J ends were trimmed by 4 bases and 7 bases, with 13 bases remaining between them. The CDR3 runs 12 residues. In DNA, the CDR3 is TGCAGCGTTGGTCAGGGGAGCGGGACCCAGTACTTC. This codes for CSVGQGSGTQYF.

V is TRBV6-1 and J is TRBJ1-2, with 9 bases identical to TRBD1. Germline V gene lookup returns CDR1 MNHNS and CDR2 SASEGT. Trimming cost V 6 bases and J 1 base; bases outside gene matches: 3. This CDR3 comprises 14 residues. In DNA, the CDR3 is TGTGCCAGCAGCGGACAGGGGCTTAACTATGGCTACACCTTC. Its protein is CASSGQGLNYGYTF.

The chain uses TRBV6-1 and TRBJ1-6; TRBD1 might be the D (5 bases). Germline V gene data show CDR1 as MNHNS and CDR2 as SASEGT. The length of the CDR3 is 17 residues. Deletions cut 2 bases from V and 6 bases from J, with 17 bases between. The CDR3 is CASSEPPRGVSNSPLHF. Here the CDR3 DNA reads TGTGCCAGCAGTGAACCCCCCCGGGGGGTGTCTAATTCACCCCTCCACTTT.

The chain employs TRBV11-2 and TRBJ2-6; 8 bases line up with TRBD1. This CDR3 has 18 residues. V was clipped by 5 bases and J by 0 bases; unmatched bases: 9. Germline V gene lookup returns CDR1 SGHAT and CDR2 FQNNGV. The CDR3 DNA follows: TGTGCCAGCAGCCTCCGGCAGGGGGCCTACTCTGGGGCCAACGTCCTGACTTTC. Protein product: CASSLRQGAYSGANVLTF.